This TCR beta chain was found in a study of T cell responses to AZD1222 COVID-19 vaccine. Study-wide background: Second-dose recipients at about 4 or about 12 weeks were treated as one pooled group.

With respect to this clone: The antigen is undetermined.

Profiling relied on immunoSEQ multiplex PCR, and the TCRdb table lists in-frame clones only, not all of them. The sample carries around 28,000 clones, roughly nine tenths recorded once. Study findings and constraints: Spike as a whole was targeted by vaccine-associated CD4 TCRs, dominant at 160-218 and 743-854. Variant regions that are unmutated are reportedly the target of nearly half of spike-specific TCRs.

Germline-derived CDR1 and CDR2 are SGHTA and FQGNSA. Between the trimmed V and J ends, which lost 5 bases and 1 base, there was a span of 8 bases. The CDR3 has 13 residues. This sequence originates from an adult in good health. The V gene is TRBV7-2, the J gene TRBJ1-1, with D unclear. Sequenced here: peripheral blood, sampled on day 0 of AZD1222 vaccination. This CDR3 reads CASSRMENTEAFF. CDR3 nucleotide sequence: TGTGCCAGCAGCCGAATGGAGAACACTGAAGCTTTCTTT.